This T cell receptor beta chain was sequenced for a study of human T cells and chemical hapten exposure. Whole-study findings and limits: Once DPC sensitization occurred, TCRs above 1 in 1000 frequency showed no change.

Per germline, CDR1 LGHNT and CDR2 FRNRAP. CDR3 length: 13 amino acids. V lost 4 bases and J lost 0, with 4 bases in between. It was unfractionated whole blood from which total RNA was extracted. In this sample, this clonotype turned up many times. The antigen is not known. Attachment of unique molecular identifiers to individual cDNA molecules was performed in the library. TCRdb called the 5' RACE reads again in MiXCR, with one record for every CDR3 protein. The repertoire holds about 140,000 distinct CDR3 sequences, with around 4% as singletons. This TCR came from a female donor in good health. The chain recombines TRBV12-5 with TRBJ1-5; unclear D gene. The CDR3 loop reads CASGSSSNQPQHF. The CDR3, as DNA: TGTGCTAGTGGTTCCAGTAGCAATCAGCCCCAGCATTTT.